These 15 T cell receptor beta chains came from one sample sequenced in a study of T cell responses to AZD1222 COVID-19 vaccine (dated by TCRdb to about 2021). The library was built by means of the immunoSEQ multiplex PCR assay. TCRdb stores this immuneACCESS table with in-frame sequences only. Part of the clones is absent; in the studies checked, under half of the shortfall reflects unresolved V genes, and no reason is known for the rest. This sample lists about 150,000 clones; 92% were detected once. The ten largest account for 1.5% to 2% of the sample. The time point label corresponds to: baseline before first vaccination. The sample in question was peripheral blood, obtained on day 0 of AZD1222 vaccination. Receptor source: an adult in good health.

The J gene is TRBJ2-5, the V gene TRBV5-5; 7 bases match TRBD1. This CDR3 contains 13 residues. Looked up from germline, CDR1 is SGHKS and CDR2 is YYEKEE (reference sequence). J gave up 2 bases and V 7 bases, and 5 bases lay outside the gene matches. As DNA, the CDR3 is TGTGCCAGCGATAGACAGGGACAAGAGACCCAGTACTTC. Its protein product is CASDRQGQETQYF.

The chain links TRBV28 to TRBJ2-7; D is perhaps TRBD1 or TRBD2 (6 bases each). Germline V gene data show CDR1 as MDHEN and CDR2 as SYDVKM. The V end was cut by 3 bases, the J end by 5 bases, with 17 bases between. This CDR3 contains 15 residues. Here the CDR3 reads CASSFWGANLNEQYF. The CDR3 DNA reads as TGTGCCAGCAGTTTTTGGGGGGCGAATTTGAACGAGCAGTACTTC. Full variable domain (remainder filled in from reference TRBV28 and TRBJ2-7): DVKVTQSSRYLVKRTGEKVFLECVQDMDHENMFWYRQDPGLGLRLIYFSYDVKMKEKGDIPEGYSVSREKKERFSLILESASTNQTSMYLCASSFWGANLNEQYFGPGTRLTVT.

The rearrangement links TRBV7-6 to TRBJ2-3; possible D gene TRBD1, 6 bases. Germline loops: CDR1 SGHVS, CDR2 FNYEAQ. The length of the CDR3 is 16 residues. Trimming removed 4 bases from V and 4 bases from J, with 18 bases in between. CDR3 residues: CASSSGLGAISDTQYF. The CDR3 nucleotides are TGTGCCAGCAGCTCCGGCCTGGGGGCGATATCAGATACGCAGTATTTT.

This chain joins TRBV5-1 and TRBJ2-7; 7 bases are a match to TRBD2. The germline CDR1 and CDR2 sequences are SGHRS and YFSETQ. J lost 4 bases, V lost 2 bases, and 9 bases had no gene match. The CDR3 sequence is 15 residues long. The CDR3 is CASSLASGRVYEQYF. For the CDR3, the DNA is TGCGCCAGCAGCTTAGCCTCAGGGAGGGTTTACGAGCAGTACTTC.

The chain combines TRBV30 with TRBJ1-5; the match to TRBD1 covers 9 bases. The CDR3 loop spans 14 amino acids. J was trimmed by 6 bases and V by 3 bases; bases with no gene match: 6. The germline CDR1 and CDR2 sequences are GTSNPN and SVGIG (reference sequence). CDR3 sequence (DNA): TGTGCCTGGAGCCCTGGGACAGGGTTTCAGCCCCAGCATTTT. This sequence encodes CAWSPGTGFQPQHF.

This chain connects TRBV18 to TRBJ1-4, with D possibly TRBD1 on 5 matching bases. Trimming pared 5 bases from V and 7 bases from J, leaving 14 bases between. The CDR3 runs 14 residues. The germline gives CDR1 KGHSH, CDR2 LQKENI. The CDR3 DNA reads TGTGCCAGCTCAGAACAGGCGACTCGTGAAAAACTGTTTTTT. It encodes CASSEQATREKLFF.

The V and J genes are TRBV7-2 and TRBJ2-7, with TRBD2 identical over 9 bases. Germline loops: CDR1 SGHTA, CDR2 FQGNSA. V was clipped by 6 bases and J by 6 bases; unmatched bases: 6. The CDR3 sequence is 13 residues long. The CDR3 protein is CASRAGGPSEQYF. CDR3 nucleotide sequence: TGTGCCAGCAGGGCGGGGGGGCCAAGCGAGCAGTACTTC.

This clone is a singleton in its sample. V gene TRBV7-2 combines with J gene TRBJ2-2; maybe TRBD2 (6 bases). Germline V gene sequence: CDR1 SGHTA, CDR2 FQGNSA. V lost 2 bases and J lost 0, with 10 bases in between. CDR3 size: 16 residues. The CDR3 sequence: CASSLNGGANTGELFF. CDR3 in DNA: TGTGCCAGCAGCTTAAATGGCGGGGCGAACACCGGGGAGCTGTTTTTT.

This chain joins TRBV7-8 and TRBJ1-4; TRBD1 matches 10 bases. Germline CDR1 and CDR2: SGHVS and FQNEAQ. The ends lost 5 bases at V and 5 bases at J; junction bases unmatched: 5. The CDR3 is 15 amino acids. CDR3 residues: CASSSRTGGNEKLFF. CDR3 bases: TGTGCCAGCAGCAGTCGGACAGGGGGAAATGAAAAACTGTTTTTT.

This chain uses TRBV4-1 with TRBJ2-3; D gene ambiguous. V lost 1 base and J 3 bases, leaving 8 bases between the germline ends. CDR1 MGHRA and CDR2 YSYEKL come from the germline V gene. CDR3 length: 14 residues. The CDR3: CASSQGTRTDTQYF. The CDR3 nucleotides read TGCGCCAGCAGCCAAGGGACGAGAACAGATACGCAGTATTTT.

The gene calls are TRBV19 and TRBJ2-2, with D maybe TRBD2 (6 bases). Per germline, CDR1 LNHDA and CDR2 SQIVND (reference sequence). V gave up 6 bases and J gave up 1 base, with 15 bases separating them. The CDR3 is 16 residues long. CDR3 region: CASSQRGLLNTGELFF. The CDR3 DNA reads TGTGCCAGTAGCCAACGGGGACTCCTGAACACCGGGGAGCTGTTTTTT.

This clone appeared once. This rearrangement joins TRBV5-4 to TRBJ2-2, with 9 bases aligning to TRBD1. CDR1 and CDR2 (germline): SGHNT, YYREEE (reference sequence). There are 17 residues in the CDR3. The V gene end was trimmed by 4 bases and the J gene end by 4 bases; junction bases not matched to a gene: 11. The CDR3 region is CASSPGQGPEGTGELFF. The CDR3 DNA sequence: TGTGCCAGCAGCCCAGGACAGGGGCCCGAGGGCACCGGGGAGCTGTTTTTT.

V is TRBV19 and J is TRBJ1-2, with 10 bases that match TRBD1. CDR1 is LNHDA and CDR2 is SQIVND in the germline V gene (reference sequence). The ends lost 10 bases at V and 4 bases at J; junction bases unmatched: 12. The CDR3 is 15 residues long. CDR3 protein: CATRPGTGDLYGYTF. The CDR3 DNA is TGTGCCACCAGACCAGGGACAGGGGATCTCTATGGCTACACCTTC.

This chain links TRBV7-9 with TRBJ2-7; D not certain. Germline assignment: CDR1 SEHNR and CDR2 FQNEAQ (reference sequence). Deletions cut 5 bases from V and 5 bases from J, with 7 bases between. This CDR3 comprises 11 residues. The CDR3: CASSGTDEQYF. DNA for the CDR3: TGTGCCAGCAGCGGTACAGACGAGCAGTACTTC.

The chain carries TRBV7-3 and TRBJ1-2; 7 positions agree with TRBD1. Germline V gene data show CDR1 as SGHTA and CDR2 as FQGTGA. Trimming cost V 5 bases and J 7 bases; bases outside gene matches: 10. The CDR3 is 14 amino acids. The CDR3 DNA reads as TGTGCCAGCAGCCAAACCGGGACAGCCTCTGGCTACACCTTC. Translated: CASSQTGTASGYTF.